A single sample is the source of the 26 T cell receptor beta chains below, sequenced in a study of shared clonotypes between healthy human individuals. Data came from immunoSEQ multiplex PCR; TCRdb stores just in-frame clones and leaves some out. The sample lists about 2.3 million clones, more than 80% occurring once. Specimen: naive CD4+ T cells from PBMCs. The subset denotes: CD45RA+ positively selected. These receptors were collected from a man between 18 and 35 years old in good health. Some clones in this sample may be carry-over from other donors' samples.

The chain couples TRBV29-1 to TRBJ2-3, with 16 bases fitting TRBD2. V shed 7 bases, J shed 0 bases, and the junction held 4 bases outside the gene matches. Germline loops: CDR1 SQVTM, CDR2 ANQGSEA. The CDR3 loop spans 16 amino acids. CDR3 in DNA: TGCAGCGCCCCGGGACTAGCGGGAGGGAGCACAGATACGCAGTATTTT. The encoded protein is CSAPGLAGGSTDTQYF.

The chain recombines TRBV5-4 with TRBJ2-1; TRBD2 aligns across 12 bases. The CDR3 runs 16 residues. Germline V gives CDR1 SGHNT, CDR2 YYREEE (reference sequence). V gave up 4 bases and J gave up 7 bases; unmatched junction bases: 9. CDR3 sequence (DNA): TGTGCCAGCAGCCAGGGGGCGACTAGCGGGAGAAATGAGCAGTTCTTC. It specifies CASSQGATSGRNEQFF.

The chain joins TRBV5-1 to TRBJ2-1, with 10 bases lining up with TRBD2. Germline loops: CDR1 SGHRS, CDR2 YFSETQ. CDR3 length: 14 residues. With 4 bases clipped from V and 6 bases from J, the junction kept 4 bases outside the gene matches. The CDR3 protein is CASSDASGSNEQFF. The CDR3 nucleotides read TGCGCCAGCAGCGACGCTAGCGGGAGCAATGAGCAGTTCTTC.

The J gene is TRBJ2-7, the V gene TRBV6-1, with TRBD2 matching 7 bases. Germline V CDR1 and CDR2: MNHNS, SASEGT. This CDR3 is built from 14 residues. Trimming at V came to 8 bases and at J to 1 base, leaving 8 bases not matched to a gene. The chain's CDR3 is CASGRAGWSYEQYF. The CDR3, as DNA: TGTGCCAGCGGGAGGGCAGGCTGGTCCTACGAGCAGTACTTC.

J is TRBJ2-3 and V is TRBV7-9; 7 bases are shared with TRBD2. V shed 3 bases and J 4 bases; nucleotides not matched to a gene: 10. This CDR3 region has 16 residues. Germline CDR1 reads SEHNR; CDR2 reads FQNEAQ (reference sequence). In DNA form, the CDR3 reads TGTGCCAGCAGCTTCGGGGGGACCGGAGGACCAGATACGCAGTATTTT. Its translation is CASSFGGTGGPDTQYF.

The chain uses TRBV18 and TRBJ1-5; no definite D call. Trimming removed 6 bases from V and 7 bases from J, with 28 bases in between. The CDR3 loop spans 18 amino acids. CDR1 is KGHSH, CDR2 LQKENI, per germline. The CDR3 DNA reads TGTGCCAGCTCGCCAATGGGTATAAAGGAGATGGGGAGCCAGCCCCAGCATTTT. Translated: CASSPMGIKEMGSQPQHF.

With regard to this clone: Other nucleotide sequences in the sample specify the same CDR3. This sequence joins TRBV4-3 and TRBJ2-3; no clear D gene. The germline V gene encodes CDR1 LGHNA and CDR2 YSLEER. The ends were cut back, 0 bases at V and 3 bases at J, with 4 bases in the middle. The CDR3 is made up of 13 amino acids. This chain's CDR3 is CASSQESTDTQYF. The CDR3 region has the DNA TGCGCCAGCAGCCAAGAATCTACAGATACGCAGTATTTT.

The chain links TRBV7-2 to TRBJ1-2; D ambiguous. V gave up 5 bases and J gave up 2 bases, with 9 bases separating them. The V gene's germline CDR1 is SGHTA and CDR2 FQGNSA. The CDR3 runs 13 residues. CDR3: CASSPPRNYGYTF. The CDR3 DNA follows: TGTGCCAGCAGCCCGCCCCGAAACTATGGCTACACCTTC.

This clone has a single count. This sequence joins TRBV13 and TRBJ2-7; unclear D gene. The CDR3 extends over 14 amino acids. The germline V and J ends were trimmed by 2 bases and 0 bases, with 8 bases remaining between them. Germline lookup yields CDR1 PRHDT and CDR2 FYEKMQ (reference sequence). Here the CDR3 DNA reads TGTGCCAGCAGCTTAAGACGGAGCTCCTACGAGCAGTACTTC. This sequence encodes CASSLRRSSYEQYF.

CDR3 DNA sequence: TGTGCCAGCAGTACCGGGACATGGGGAGAGACCCAGTACTTC. Its translation: CASSTGTWGETQYF. This chain joins TRBV7-3 and TRBJ2-5; D perhaps matches TRBD1 (6 bases). From germline, CDR1 is SGHTA and CDR2 FQGTGA. The CDR3 totals 14 residues. Trimming pared 6 bases from V and 4 bases from J, leaving 15 bases between.

The V call is TRBV7-2, the J call TRBJ1-1, with 7 bases lining up with TRBD1. With 0 bases clipped from V and 8 bases from J, the junction kept 6 bases outside the gene matches. The CDR3 runs to 14 residues. CDR1 is SGHTA, CDR2 FQGNSA, per germline. The CDR3 DNA sequence: TGTGCCAGCAGCTTAGCGAATCGCAGGGGGGAAGCTTTCTTT. Translated: CASSLANRRGEAFF.

V usage is TRBV5-1 and J usage is TRBJ2-3; a possible D gene is TRBD1 (5 bases). Trimming cost V 2 bases and J 2 bases, with 12 bases left between them. CDR3 length: 15 residues. Germline CDR1 reads SGHRS; CDR2 reads YFSETQ. In DNA, the CDR3 is TGCGCCAGCAGCTTTCAGGGCGGCTTCACAGATACGCAGTATTTT. As protein: CASSFQGGFTDTQYF.

The rearrangement links TRBV30 to TRBJ1-5; possible D gene TRBD1, 5 bases. The V end lost 3 bases, the J end lost 6 bases, and 12 bases lay between the germline ends. CDR1 and CDR2 from the germline V gene are GTSNPN and SVGIG (reference sequence). This CDR3 region has 13 residues. The CDR3 loop reads CAWSSGEGQPQHF. As DNA, the CDR3 is TGTGCCTGGAGCTCGGGGGAGGGTCAGCCCCAGCATTTT.

This clone was seen a few times. Other DNA sequences in this sample translate to the same CDR3. The chain joins TRBV5-1 to TRBJ1-1; 11 nucleotides align to TRBD1. This CDR3 is built from 14 residues. Trimming at V came to 3 bases and at J to 4 bases, leaving 2 bases not matched to a gene. CDR1 SGHRS and CDR2 YFSETQ come from the germline V gene. The DNA of the CDR3 is TGCGCCAGCAGCTGGGGGACAGGGGGCACTGAAGCTTTCTTT. Translating gives CASSWGTGGTEAFF.

The gene calls are TRBV28 and TRBJ2-6, with TRBD1 identical over 8 bases. Germline V CDR1 and CDR2: MDHEN, SYDVKM. V shed 9 bases, J shed 2 bases, and the junction held 18 bases outside the gene matches. The CDR3 is 19 residues long. The CDR3: CASSGRQGASLTGANVLTF. As DNA, the CDR3 is TGTGCCAGTTCAGGGAGGCAGGGGGCCTCCCTAACTGGGGCCAACGTCCTGACTTTC.

The chain recombines TRBV5-1 with TRBJ2-1; 14 bases are shared with TRBD2. This CDR3 is built from 23 residues. The germline V gene has CDR1 SGHRS and CDR2 YFSETQ. Trimming took 1 base from V and 1 from J; bases not matched to a gene: 19. As DNA, the CDR3 is TGCGCCAGCAGCTTGACCCCTTTAAATCCGGGACTAGCGGGAGATAGGTCCTACAATGAGCAGTTCTTC. Its protein product is CASSLTPLNPGLAGDRSYNEQFF.

This chain connects TRBV19 to TRBJ2-1; perhaps TRBD2 as D (6 bases). CDR3 size: 13 residues. Germline assignment: CDR1 LNHDA and CDR2 SQIVND (reference sequence). Trimming took 7 bases from V and 5 from J, leaving 12 bases between them. The CDR3 region is CASNVRGNNEQFF. In nucleotides, the CDR3 is TGTGCCAGTAACGTGCGGGGCAACAATGAGCAGTTCTTC.

This sequence joins TRBV5-4 and TRBJ2-2; D remains ambiguous. The CDR3 is made up of 12 amino acids. Germline CDR1 is SGHNT and CDR2 is YYREEE (reference sequence). The V gene lost 7 bases and the J gene lost 8 bases, with 12 bases spanning the gap. This CDR3 is CASGSTAGELFF. CDR3 nucleotides: TGTGCCAGCGGGTCGACGGCTGGGGAGCTGTTTTTT.

In regard to this clone: The sample has other DNA sequences that encode this CDR3 too. V gene TRBV7-2 combines with J gene TRBJ1-3, with 8 bases fitting TRBD1. J lost 2 bases, V lost 5 bases, and 5 bases had no gene match. Looked up from germline, CDR1 is SGHTA and CDR2 is FQGNSA. The CDR3 extends over 15 amino acids. The CDR3 DNA reads as TGTGCCAGCAGCCCAGACAGGGGCACTGGAAACACCATATATTTT. It specifies CASSPDRGTGNTIYF.

This sequence joins TRBV5-4 and TRBJ2-7, with TRBD2 identical over 10 bases. V trimming: 1 base; J trimming: 1 base; junction bases outside the gene matches: 5. Germline V gene sequence: CDR1 SGHNT, CDR2 YYREEE (reference sequence). The length of the CDR3 is 16 residues. CDR3 in amino acids: CASSLPGLAESYEQYF. Written as DNA, the CDR3 is TGTGCCAGCAGCTTGCCAGGACTAGCGGAATCCTACGAGCAGTACTTC.

This chain links TRBV5-4 with TRBJ2-2; 7 positions match TRBD1. This CDR3 is 15 amino acids long. CDR1 SGHNT and CDR2 YYREEE come from the germline V gene (reference sequence). V lost 4 bases, J lost 8 bases, and 11 bases stayed unmatched. The CDR3 is CASSVRTGVPGELFF. The CDR3 DNA sequence: TGTGCCAGCAGCGTTCGGACAGGTGTCCCGGGGGAGCTGTTTTTT.

This clone is a singleton in its sample. The chain carries TRBV6-6 and TRBJ2-5; D is unclear. Germline V gene sequence: CDR1 MNHNY, CDR2 SVGAGI (reference sequence). CDR3 size: 14 residues. V was clipped by 8 bases and J by 2 bases, with 15 bases between them. The DNA for the CDR3 is TGTGCCAGCGCCGGTGGGGTTACTCAAGAGACCCAGTACTTC. Translation gives CASAGGVTQETQYF.

The J gene is TRBJ2-3, the V gene TRBV16; no clear D. Trimming stripped 1 base from V and 4 bases from J, with 3 bases between. CDR1 KGHSY and CDR2 FQNENV come from the germline V gene. The CDR3 runs 12 residues. The CDR3 DNA follows: TGTGCCAGCAGCCAATTAGCAGATACGCAGTATTTT. Residues: CASSQLADTQYF.

CDR3 region: CASSGPGQGGEKLFF. The DNA for the CDR3 is TGTGCCAGCAGTGGTCCGGGACAGGGAGGTGAAAAACTGTTTTTT. The chain has TRBV28 and TRBJ1-4; 9 bases map to TRBD1. CDR3 length: 15 residues. The V and J ends lost 5 bases and 7 bases, in that order; junction bases with no gene match: 8. The germline CDR1 and CDR2 sequences are MDHEN and SYDVKM.

Concerning this clone: The CDR3 does not close with the conserved phenylalanine or tryptophan, likely indicating a read error. The chain uses TRBV28 and TRBJ2-3; unclear D gene. The CDR3 consists of 11 residues. The germline V gene encodes CDR1 MDHEN and CDR2 SYDVKM. Trimming cost V 8 bases and J 11 bases, with 14 bases left between them. The CDR3 DNA reads as TGTGCCAGCCAAACGACGTTGCAGCAGTATTTG. This encodes CASQTTLQQYL.

The chain combines TRBV9 with TRBJ2-4, with D unclear. The CDR3 is made up of 13 amino acids. Trimming cost V 8 bases and J 5 bases, with 14 bases left between them. Per germline, CDR1 SGDLS and CDR2 YYNGEE. In DNA, the CDR3 is TGTGCCAGGTTGGACGTCCGACAAAACATTCAGTACTTC. Translated: CARLDVRQNIQYF.